This T cell receptor beta chain is from a study of regulatory T cells in long-lasting Graves disease (dated by TCRdb to the early 2020s). Regarding the study in general: Persistent Graves' disease meant more than 5 years of antithyroid drug treatment with TSH receptor autoantibodies that stayed positive. Patients with persistent Graves' disease were compared with patients with newly diagnosed Graves' disease using TCR sequencing and RNA sequencing of peripheral blood. The study was conducted in China and was registered as a clinical trial. A total of about 33 samples were covered by TCR sequencing, comprising roughly 13 persistent and about 20 newly diagnosed Graves' disease patients. Persistent Graves' disease patients in the clinical cohort had taken antithyroid drugs for roughly ten years on average. The study at large found these results: Lower TCR Shannon entropy and fewer highly expanded clones were observed in persistent Graves' disease patients than in newly diagnosed patients, which suggested clonal expansion. The authors acknowledged the small sample size as a limitation that may reduce accuracy. Persistent patients shared more public clonotypes among themselves (around 2,500) than newly diagnosed patients did (nearly 1,000). Persistent disease showed preferential use of TRBV28, TRBJ1-2 and TRBJ2-5, whereas newly diagnosed disease favored TRBV20-1 and TRBJ2-1. Sequencing and analysis were restricted to the TCR beta chain. Because the primary lesion, thyroid tissue, could not be accessed, the study looked at peripheral blood alone.

This clonotype came up many times. There is no known antigen for this receptor. Qualities for individual bases were not recorded, and no much larger clone is one base off. The sample's time point label, decoded: persistent/refractory GD, antithyroid drugs over 5 years with positive TRAb. RNA was extracted from PBMCs in TRIzol for both TCR sequencing and RNA sequencing. The diagnosis of Graves' disease followed American Thyroid Association guidelines. Patients for the study were recruited at an endocrinology department in Xi'an, China. Each patient gave about 9.1 milliliters of peripheral blood, collected in an EDTA anticoagulant tube. Ficoll Paque Plus density gradient separation was used to isolate PBMCs, and no further T cell sorting was performed. An Agilent 2100 Bioanalyzer and agarose gel were used to assess RNA quality, and a NanoDrop 2000 was used to measure RNA concentration. The receptor library was made with multiplex PCR. TCRdb names Illumina HiSeq 4000 as the instrument used. CDR3 regions were amplified by Arm-PCR with iRepertoire HTBI primers to construct TCR beta libraries. Before sequencing, the PCR products underwent gel purification. In the original analysis: Across samples, some 62 TRBV and roughly 15 TRBJ segments were identified and used for gene usage analysis of CDR3 amino acid clonotypes. COPE and FqMerger were used to merge filtered high-quality paired reads into contigs. Contigs were aligned with BLAST to IMGT TRBV, TRBD and TRBJ reference genes, and CDR3 was defined per IMGT. Any clonotype with a frequency above 0.1% was counted as a highly expanded clone. Shannon entropy was used to measure repertoire diversity, and the Gini coefficient was used to measure V-J evenness. A clonotype found in more than one individual was treated as public. In TCRdb, the public reads were trimmed at Q25 with fastp and aligned with MiXCR, with productive beta chains retained. Each entry is one CDR3 protein sequence, shown with its most common DNA and genes. These V and J calls derive from TCRdb rather than the authors' analysis. The sample has approximately 440,000 distinct CDR3 sequences on record, 23% of them singletons. In total, the top ten clones hold about a quarter of the sample.

Deletion took 5 bases off V and 2 bases off J, with a span of 12 bases between the germline ends. The CDR3 measures 14 amino acids from cysteine to phenylalanine. Only the CDR3 region is kept as DNA, spanning 42 bases read in frame from base 1. From a lookup of the germline V gene, CDR1 and CDR2 are MDHEN and SYDVKM. The receptor chain draws on TRBV28 and TRBJ2-5; the D gene is possibly TRBD2, with 5 bases matching. The clonotype was recovered from a female donor with Graves disease. The sequencing used peripheral blood mononuclear cells (PBMCs), collected when the disease was refractory, from a patient treated with antithyroid drugs. The nucleotide sequence is given as TGTGCCAGCAGTCCTCCGGGATCGCAAGAGACCCAGTACTTC. This translates into CASSPPGSQETQYF.